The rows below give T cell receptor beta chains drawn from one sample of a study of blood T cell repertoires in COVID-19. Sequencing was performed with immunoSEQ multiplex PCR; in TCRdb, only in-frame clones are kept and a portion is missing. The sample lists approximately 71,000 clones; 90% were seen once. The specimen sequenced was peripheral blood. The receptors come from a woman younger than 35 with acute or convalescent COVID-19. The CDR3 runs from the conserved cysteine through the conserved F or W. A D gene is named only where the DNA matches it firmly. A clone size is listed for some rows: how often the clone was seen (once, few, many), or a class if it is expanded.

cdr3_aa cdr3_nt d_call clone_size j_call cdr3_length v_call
CASSLGSSYNEQFF TGTGCCAGCAGCTTAGGGAGCTCCTACAATGAGCAGTTCTTC - few TRBJ2-1 14 TRBV7-2
CSASFSLGPLAGGADEQFF TGCAGTGCTAGTTTTTCGCTTGGGCCACTAGCGGGGGGGGCAGATGAGCAGTTCTTC TRBD2 - TRBJ2-1 19 TRBV20-1
CASSLVAGASTDTQYF TGTGCCAGCAGCTTAGTGGCGGGGGCTTCCACAGATACGCAGTATTTT - - TRBJ2-3 16 TRBV7-2
CATSRDLGGAGQPQHF TGTGCCACCAGCAGAGATTTAGGGGGGGCCGGGCAGCCCCAGCATTTT - - TRBJ1-5 16 TRBV15
CSVGDRYVTEAFF TGCAGCGTCGGGGACAGGTACGTCACTGAAGCTTTCTTT TRBD1 - TRBJ1-1 13 TRBV29-1
CASSEEVGGGYNEQFF TGTGCCAGCAGTGAAGAAGTGGGGGGGGGATACAATGAGCAGTTCTTC TRBD2 - TRBJ2-1 16 TRBV6-1
CASKGLAGEKLFF TGTGCCAGTAAAGGGTTAGCGGGTGAAAAACTGTTTTTT - once TRBJ1-4 13 TRBV19
CASSYITSGRASTDTQYF TGTGCCAGCAGTTACATCACTAGCGGGAGGGCCAGTACAGATACGCAGTATTTT TRBD2 - TRBJ2-3 18 TRBV2
CASSLGGMNTEAFF TGCGCCAGCAGCCTAGGCGGAATGAACACTGAAGCTTTCTTT - - TRBJ1-1 14 TRBV5-1
CSASFPLAGGYNEQFF TGCAGTGCTAGTTTCCCCTTAGCGGGGGGATACAATGAGCAGTTCTTC TRBD2 - TRBJ2-1 16 TRBV20-1
CASSSADVPTGVGDTQYF TGTGCCAGCAGCAGCGCCGACGTTCCAACGGGAGTCGGAGATACGCAGTATTTT - - TRBJ2-3 18 TRBV21-1
CASTETGPPNEKLFF TGTGCCAGCACCGAAACTGGGCCGCCGAATGAAAAACTGTTTTTT - - TRBJ1-4 15 TRBV6-5
CASSRSGATYNEQFF TGTGCCAGCAGTCGGAGCGGGGCTACTTACAATGAGCAGTTCTTC TRBD2 - TRBJ2-1 15 TRBV6-5
CASMRIREGQPQHF TGTGCCAGCATGCGGATCAGGGAGGGTCAGCCCCAGCATTTT - - TRBJ1-5 14 TRBV6-5
CASSPGQGLSTNEKLFF TGCGCCAGCAGCCCCGGACAGGGGCTATCAACTAATGAAAAACTGTTTTTT TRBD1 - TRBJ1-4 17 TRBV5-1
CASSLNTAGGSGELFF TGTGCCAGCAGCTTGAATACAGCGGGAGGGTCCGGGGAGCTGTTTTTT TRBD2 - TRBJ2-2 16 TRBV7-2
CASSQDVGGRLETQYF TGTGCCAGCAGCCAAGATGTCGGGGGGCGGCTGGAGACCCAGTACTTC - - TRBJ2-5 16 TRBV3-1/TRBV3-2
CASSQDLGRELFF TGCGCCAGCAGCCAAGATCTAGGTCGGGAGCTGTTTTTT - - TRBJ2-2 13 TRBV4-1
CASAGTVGEKLFF TGTGCCAGCGCGGGGACAGTCGGGGAAAAACTGTTTTTT TRBD1 once TRBJ1-4 13 TRBV6-5
CASSFSSRLAGTDTQYF TGTGCCAGCAGCTTTTCCAGTAGGCTAGCGGGGACAGATACGCAGTATTTT TRBD2 - TRBJ2-3 17 TRBV7-9
CASTLRDRDEKLFF TGTGCCAGTACCCTCCGGGACAGGGACGAAAAACTGTTTTTT TRBD1 - TRBJ1-4 14 TRBV19
CASSSISGSVEQYF TGTGCCAGCAGCTCCATAAGCGGGAGTGTCGAGCAGTACTTC TRBD2 - TRBJ2-7 14 TRBV7-2
CASSQSTGSAFF TGTGCCAGCAGCCAGTCGACAGGGTCGGCTTTCTTT TRBD1 - TRBJ1-1 12 TRBV14
CASSAGTAYEQYF TGCGCCAGCAGCGCCGGGACAGCCTACGAGCAGTACTTC TRBD1 - TRBJ2-7 13 TRBV5-1
CASSQQSSGANVLTF TGTGCCAGCAGCCAACAGAGCTCTGGGGCCAACGTCCTGACTTTC - - TRBJ2-6 15 TRBV7-9
CASIPTTGGYNEQFF TGTGCCAGCATACCCACAACGGGGGGATACAATGAGCAGTTCTTC TRBD2 - TRBJ2-1 15 TRBV28
CASSDWGQENTEAFF TGTGCCAGCAGTGATTGGGGACAGGAGAACACTGAAGCTTTCTTT TRBD1 - TRBJ1-1 15 TRBV6-1
CASSARTTNEKLFF TGTGCCAGCAGTGCCAGAACAACTAATGAAAAACTGTTTTTT - - TRBJ1-4 14 TRBV2
CASSWQSVNTEAFF TGTGCCAGCAGTTGGCAGTCTGTGAACACTGAAGCTTTCTTT - - TRBJ1-1 14 TRBV28
CASRTGDAGSGANVLTF TGTGCCAGTAGGACAGGGGACGCGGGCTCTGGGGCCAACGTCCTGACTTTC TRBD1 - TRBJ2-6 17 TRBV19
CASSSRQAPRETQYF TGTGCCAGCAGCTCCAGACAGGCCCCGAGGGAGACCCAGTACTTC - - TRBJ2-5 15 TRBV13
CAWSLSGGAFF TGTGCCTGGAGTCTAAGCGGGGGGGCTTTCTTT - - TRBJ1-1 11 TRBV30
CASTSWGANVLTF TGTGCCAGTACTAGTTGGGGGGCCAACGTCCTGACTTTC - - TRBJ2-6 13 TRBV12-3/TRBV12-4
CASRLGSNQPQHF TGTGCCAGCAGACTCGGGAGCAATCAGCCCCAGCATTTT - - TRBJ1-5 13 TRBV6-5
CASSPVAYTSDMGEQFF TGTGCCAGCTCACCCGTGGCGTATACTAGCGATATGGGTGAGCAGTTCTTC TRBD2 - TRBJ2-1 17 TRBV18
CASSFDRYYGYTF TGTGCCAGCAGTTTCGACAGATACTATGGCTACACCTTC - - TRBJ1-2 13 TRBV12-3/TRBV12-4